Here is one T cell receptor beta chain with its context. The antigen is undetermined. The data originate from a study of blood T cells in healthy people across ages. Together with a sample-barcoded 5' primer, a J-beta primer mix was included in a second PCR lasting roughly 6 to 12 cycles. Each CDR3 protein gets one entry after TCRdb re-called the 5' RACE reads with MiXCR. The table has approximately 800,000 distinct CDR3 sequences, around two thirds seen once. Study-level results: Older individuals had lower TCR beta diversity per million T cells (the decline was roughly linear). From one million sequenced T cells, diversity estimates were lower bounds.

This CDR3 contains 17 residues. V trimming: 6 bases; J trimming: 3 bases; junction bases outside the gene matches: 14. The clonotype originates from a man aged 25 to 40 in good health. The rearrangement links TRBV12-3 or TRBV12-4 to TRBJ2-3; 8 bases are shared with TRBD2. Sample: blood. CDR3: CASRDTRAGVRTDTQYF. CDR3 nucleotide sequence: TGTGCCAGCAGGGATACACGAGCGGGGGTGCGGACAGATACGCAGTATTTT.